These T cell receptor beta chains were read from a single sample in a study of cytomegalovirus exposure and HLA in healthy donors. Measured with immunoSEQ multiplex PCR; TCRdb has only the in-frame clones, and not every one. This sample has tens of thousands of clones, with 70% to 80% found just once. Material for sequencing was PBMCs. The receptors shown here come from a woman in her forties in good health and CMV-seropositive. The CDR3 runs from the conserved cysteine through the conserved F or W. D genes are given only for firm matches. Clone size is stated in some rows and not others, as once, few, many or a class when expanded.

TRBV30,TRBJ2-5,few,.,TGTGCCTGGAGTGGTCAGGGGAGGGAGTACTTC,CAWSGQGREYF
TRBV5-4,TRBJ2-1,.,TRBD2,TGTGCCAGCAGCTTGGCCCCTAGCGGTTACAATGAGCAGTTCTTC,CASSLAPSGYNEQFF
TRBV27,TRBJ2-3,.,.,TGTGCCAGCAGTCTACAGGGAGTTGGGACAGATACGCAGTATTTT,CASSLQGVGTDTQYF
TRBV5-6,TRBJ2-1,.,.,TGTGCCAGCAGCTTGGTGGGGCTCGCAGGGGAGCAGTTCTTC,CASSLVGLAGEQFF
TRBV18,TRBJ2-5,few,TRBD1,TGTGCCAGCTCACCGGGACAGGCCAAGGAGACCCAGTACTTC,CASSPGQAKETQYF
TRBV7-7,TRBJ2-3,.,.,TGTGCTAGCAGCCCCGGAGGGCCTAGCACAGATACGCAGTATTTT,CASSPGGPSTDTQYF
TRBV5-6,TRBJ2-5,.,TRBD2,TGTGCCAGCAGCTTGGCCAGACTAGCGGGGACAGAGACCCAGTACTTC,CASSLARLAGTETQYF
TRBV12-5,TRBJ1-5,.,.,TGTGCTAGTTGCTACCAATCAGGCCAGGGCTGCAATCAGCCCCAGCATTTT,CASCYQSGQGCNQPQHF
TRBV27,TRBJ2-7,.,TRBD1,TGTGCCAGCAGTTGGGACAGCTCCTACGAGCAGTACTTC,CASSWDSSYEQYF
TRBV27,TRBJ1-2,.,TRBD1,TGTGCCAGCAGTTCATGGACAGGGACGAATGGCTACACCTTC,CASSSWTGTNGYTF
TRBV2,TRBJ2-7,.,TRBD2,TGTGCCAGCAGTGTCTCGGAATCCAGCGGGAGTGGCTACGAGCAGTACTTC,CASSVSESSGSGYEQYF
TRBV10-1,TRBJ2-7,.,TRBD2,TGCGCCAGCAAAAAGGATGGACTAGCGCACTCCTACGAGCAGTACTTC,CASKKDGLAHSYEQYF
TRBV27,TRBJ2-1,once,.,TGTGCCAGCAGTCTTGGGAGATCCTACAATGAGCAGTTCTTC,CASSLGRSYNEQFF
TRBV19,TRBJ1-2,.,TRBD1,TGTGCCAGTAGTAGCCGGGACAGGGACTATGGCTACACCTTC,CASSSRDRDYGYTF
TRBV6-6,TRBJ2-7,.,TRBD2,TGTGCCAGCAGTCTCCTAGCGGGGGAGACCTACGAGCAGTACTTC,CASSLLAGETYEQYF
TRBV7-2,TRBJ2-7,.,.,TGTGCCAGCAGCCTAACCGCCTACGAGCAGTACTTC,CASSLTAYEQYF